The clone carrying this TCR beta chain was recorded a few times. This CDR3 is also generated by other DNA sequences in the sample. The data were taken from a study of blood T cell repertoires in COVID-19. Looking at the study overall: The study drew acute and convalescent COVID-19 samples from the United States, Italy and Spain. T cells, B-cell-depleted T cells, or PBMCs provided the cDNA or gDNA that served as material.

Original processing methods: Cell counts per sample came from amplifying reference gene primers. Assay: immunoSEQ multiplex PCR; the TCRdb copy retains only in-frame clones and omits some. D and trimming come from the DNA, and the V and J calls and clone size come from that table. The data show 100,000 to 150,000 clones, 84% seen once. Losses at the gene ends were 1 base for V and 4 bases for J; bases not matched to a gene: 0. The CDR3 is 13 amino acids. Germline values: CDR1 GTSNPN, CDR2 SVGIG (reference sequence). V usage is TRBV30 and J usage is TRBJ1-5; 8 bases fit TRBD1. The TCR comes from a woman younger than 45 who had recovered from COVID-19. The sequencing sample was made of peripheral blood. The CDR3 region is CAWSGQGNQPQHF. The CDR3 DNA reads as TGTGCCTGGAGTGGACAGGGGAATCAGCCCCAGCATTTT.